This note documents a single T cell receptor (beta chain) sequence. Repertoires were generated with immunoSEQ multiplex PCR, while TCRdb's copy carries only in-frame clones and drops some. This sample carries about 40,000 clones, less than 95% of them seen once, and the ten largest clones take roughly 4.7%. These data belong to a study of T cells in tuberculosis. Study-level background: PBMC were archived before or within 7 days of starting treatment.

V lost 1 base and J 8 bases, leaving 6 bases between the germline ends. CDR1 is SEHNR, CDR2 FQNEAQ, per germline (reference sequence). This CDR3 has 13 residues. This sample's time point: new active TB diagnosis, blood taken before or within 7 days of starting treatment. Positive smear microscopy and/or M. tuberculosis culture confirmed active disease. The sample consisted of PBMCs, taken at tuberculosis diagnosis. This chain joins TRBV7-9 and TRBJ1-6; no clear D gene. The sequence was collected from an adult with tuberculosis. CDR3 amino acids: CASSLDGDSPLHF. The CDR3 region has the DNA TGTGCCAGCAGCTTAGACGGAGATTCACCCCTCCACTTT.